The 13 T cell receptor beta chains in this list originate from one sample, sequenced in a study of CD8+ T cells in alopecia areata. RNA extraction and reverse transcription yielded cDNA as sequencing template. Assay used: immunoSEQ multiplex PCR; TCRdb lists only in-frame clones, some missing. Of 150,000 or so clones in the sample, roughly nine tenths were seen once. Specified treatment: oral pan-JAK inhibitor, 5-10 mg twice daily. The material was CD8+ T cells sorted from blood, obtained at week 4, from a patient treated with tofacitinib. All receptors derive from a human donor with alopecia areata.

The J gene is TRBJ1-1, the V gene TRBV6-6; the match to TRBD1 covers 7 bases. Germline V gene sequence: CDR1 MNHNY, CDR2 SVGAGI (reference sequence). V shed 4 bases and J 4 bases; nucleotides not matched to a gene: 6. CDR3 length equals 14 residues. CDR3 DNA: TGTGCCAGCAGTTCCTTTGCAGGGGGCACTGAAGCTTTCTTT. Its protein product is CASSSFAGGTEAFF.

V gene TRBV4-2 combines with J gene TRBJ1-5, with D possibly matching TRBD1 (5 bases). Germline CDR1 reads LGHNA; CDR2 reads YNFKEQ. Trimming removed 0 bases from V and 0 bases from J, with 12 bases in between. The CDR3 contains 17 residues. Written as DNA, the CDR3 is TGTGCCAGCAGCCAAGACAGGGATATTGGTAGCAATCAGCCCCAGCATTTT. Translating it yields CASSQDRDIGSNQPQHF.

The chain is built from TRBV30 and TRBJ2-3; D is uncertain. The CDR3 has 15 residues. Germline V gene sequence: CDR1 GTSNPN, CDR2 SVGIG (reference sequence). With 2 bases removed from V and 0 bases from J, the gap between germline ends came to 12 bases. The CDR3 reads CAWSWSDPSTDTQYF. CDR3 sequence (DNA): TGTGCCTGGAGTTGGTCAGACCCTAGCACAGATACGCAGTATTTT.

This chain connects TRBV9 to TRBJ2-7; 7 positions match TRBD1. In germline, CDR1 is SGDLS, CDR2 YYNGEE. The CDR3 has 13 residues. J lost 3 bases, V lost 3 bases, and 3 bases had no gene match. The CDR3 loop reads CASSAGQSYEQYF. The DNA for the CDR3 is TGTGCCAGCAGCGCGGGACAGAGCTACGAGCAGTACTTC.

The chain uses TRBV18 and TRBJ2-5; D is possibly TRBD1 or TRBD2 (5 bases each). Trimming removed 0 bases from V and 1 base from J, with 12 bases in between. Germline CDR1 KGHSH, CDR2 LQKENI. The CDR3 totals 16 residues. CDR3 region: CASSPPGTRAQETQYF. In DNA form, the CDR3 reads TGTGCCAGCTCACCACCGGGGACCCGTGCCCAAGAGACCCAGTACTTC.

The rearrangement links TRBV7-2 to TRBJ2-3; D perhaps matches TRBD2 (5 bases). V was shortened by 5 bases and J by 0 bases, with 12 bases between the two germline ends. From germline, CDR1 is SGHTA and CDR2 FQGNSA. CDR3 length: 15 amino acids. CDR3 sequence reads: CASSPAGASTDTQYF. The CDR3 DNA follows: TGTGCCAGCAGCCCCGCGGGCGCTAGCACAGATACGCAGTATTTT. The whole variable domain, remainder taken from reference TRBV7-2 and TRBJ2-3, is GAGVSQSPSNKVTEKGKDVELRCDPISGHTALYWYRQSLGQGLEFLIYFQGNSAPDKSGLPSDRFSAERTGGSVSTLTIQRTQQEDSAVYLCASSPAGASTDTQYFGPGTRLTVL.

This clone has a single count. Germline and junction disagree at one end, which may indicate a read error. The rearrangement links TRBV2 to TRBJ2-1, with 9 bases matching TRBD2. Germline CDR1 is SNHLY and CDR2 is FYNNEI. The CDR3 extends over 15 amino acids. The CDR3: CASSEGLAFYNEQFF. The CDR3 region has the DNA TGTGCCAGCAGCGAAGGACTAGCGTTCTACAATGAGCAGTTCTTC.

J is TRBJ2-7 and V is TRBV29-1; D is possibly TRBD1 or TRBD2 (5 bases each). The CDR3 length is 14 residues. Trimming shortened V by 3 bases and J by 6 bases, and 18 bases separated the two germline ends. The germline V gene encodes CDR1 SQVTM and CDR2 ANQGSEA. The DNA for the CDR3 is TGCAGCGTTGATTCGGGGCCCTCAAGTCGCGAGCAGTACTTC. Protein product: CSVDSGPSSREQYF.

The chain combines TRBV7-9 with TRBJ1-3; D is ambiguous. The CDR3 is 14 residues long. Trimming took off 5 bases at V and 2 bases at J, with 10 bases between the two ends. The germline V gene encodes CDR1 SEHNR and CDR2 FQNEAQ (reference sequence). CDR3 loop: CASSAPGTGNTIYF. The CDR3 coding sequence is TGTGCCAGCAGCGCTCCCGGGACTGGAAACACCATATATTTT.

This clone was seen only a few times. The chain has TRBV5-5 and TRBJ1-3; D unresolved. The CDR3 extends over 15 amino acids. V was clipped by 0 bases and J by 3 bases, with 10 bases between them. The germline gives CDR1 SGHKS, CDR2 YYEKEE (reference sequence). This CDR3 reads CASSLDRGGGNTIYF. CDR3 DNA: TGTGCCAGCAGCTTGGACCGGGGAGGTGGAAACACCATATATTTT.

This clone was found a few times. Within the sample, other DNA sequences also encode this same CDR3. The chain combines TRBV27 with TRBJ1-1; D remains unclear. In germline, CDR1 is MNHEY, CDR2 SMNVEV (reference sequence). The CDR3 spans 11 residues. V was clipped by 6 bases and J by 3 bases, with 5 bases between them. CDR3 sequence (DNA): TGTGCCAGCAGGTCCTACACTGAAGCTTTCTTT. Its protein is CASRSYTEAFF.

J is TRBJ2-1 and V is TRBV27; TRBD2 might be the D (7 bases). This CDR3 contains 13 residues. Germline V gene lookup returns CDR1 MNHEY and CDR2 SMNVEV (reference sequence). With 0 bases removed from V and 15 bases from J, the gap between germline ends came to 15 bases. The DNA for the CDR3 is TGTGCCAGCAGTTTATCGAGGGGGAGGGCTATGTTCTTC. This codes for CASSLSRGRAMFF.

As concerns this clone: The sample carries other DNA sequences with the same CDR3. V is TRBV9 and J is TRBJ2-1; D not certain. V lost 3 bases and J 5 bases, leaving 3 bases between the germline ends. Per the germline V gene, CDR1 is SGDLS and CDR2 is YYNGEE. The CDR3 totals 11 residues. The CDR3 nucleotides read TGTGCCAGCAGCGCCAACAATGAGCAGTTCTTC. This gives the protein CASSANNEQFF.